This T cell receptor beta chain was captured by sequencing in a study of cytomegalovirus exposure and HLA in healthy donors. General study findings and limits: Cytomegalovirus status, reportedly, was diagnosed with high specificity and sensitivity by the classifier.

The PCR employed 60 Vbeta primers together with 13 Jbeta primers. Profiling relied on immunoSEQ multiplex PCR, and the TCRdb table lists in-frame clones only, not all of them. This sample has 90,000 to 100,000 clones, with 82% found just once. Germline values: CDR1 MDHEN, CDR2 SYDVKM. This CDR3 has 17 amino acids. Trimming removed 5 bases from V and 2 bases from J, with 19 bases in between. Only a few counts were recorded for this clone. No antigen is known for it. V usage is TRBV28 and J usage is TRBJ1-3; D is uncertain. The sequence came from a man between 50 and 59 years old in good health and CMV-seronegative. What was sequenced was PBMCs. The CDR3 DNA follows: TGTGCCAGCAGTACCCCCTCAACCGGGTTTACTGGAAACACCATATATTTT. Encoded protein: CASSTPSTGFTGNTIYF. Filled out from reference TRBV28 and TRBJ1-3, the complete variable domain reads DVKVTQSSRYLVKRTGEKVFLECVQDMDHENMFWYRQDPGLGLRLIYFSYDVKMKEKGDIPEGYSVSREKKERFSLILESASTNQTSMYLCASSTPSTGFTGNTIYFGEGSWLTVV.